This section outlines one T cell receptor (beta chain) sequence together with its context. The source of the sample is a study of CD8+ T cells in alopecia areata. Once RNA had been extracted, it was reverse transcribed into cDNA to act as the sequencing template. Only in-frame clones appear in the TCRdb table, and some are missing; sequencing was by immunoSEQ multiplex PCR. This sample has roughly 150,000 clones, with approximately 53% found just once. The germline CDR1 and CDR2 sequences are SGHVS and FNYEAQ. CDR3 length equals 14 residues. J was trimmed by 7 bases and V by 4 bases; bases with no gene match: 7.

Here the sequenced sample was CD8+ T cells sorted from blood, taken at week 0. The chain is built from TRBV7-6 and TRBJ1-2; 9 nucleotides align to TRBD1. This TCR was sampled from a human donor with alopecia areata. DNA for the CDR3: TGTGCCAGCAGCTCGGACAGGGGCGGGAGTGGCTACACCTTC. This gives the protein CASSSDRGGSGYTF.